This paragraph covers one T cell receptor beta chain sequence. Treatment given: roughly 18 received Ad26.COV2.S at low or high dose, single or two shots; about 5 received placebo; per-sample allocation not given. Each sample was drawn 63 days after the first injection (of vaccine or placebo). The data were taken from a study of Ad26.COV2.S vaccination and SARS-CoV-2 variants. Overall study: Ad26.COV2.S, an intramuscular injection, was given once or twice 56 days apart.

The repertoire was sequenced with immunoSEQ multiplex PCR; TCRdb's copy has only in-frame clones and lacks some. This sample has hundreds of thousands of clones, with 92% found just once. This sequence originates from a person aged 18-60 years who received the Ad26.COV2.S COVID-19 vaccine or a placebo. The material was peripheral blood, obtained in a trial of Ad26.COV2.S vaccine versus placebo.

CDR3 DNA sequence: TGTGCCAGCACCGACCTAAACATTCAGTACTTC. Translation gives CASTDLNIQYF. This chain joins TRBV28 and TRBJ2-4; D not resolved. Germline CDR1 MDHEN, CDR2 SYDVKM. V lost 7 bases and J 6 bases, leaving 7 bases between the germline ends. This CDR3 contains 11 residues.